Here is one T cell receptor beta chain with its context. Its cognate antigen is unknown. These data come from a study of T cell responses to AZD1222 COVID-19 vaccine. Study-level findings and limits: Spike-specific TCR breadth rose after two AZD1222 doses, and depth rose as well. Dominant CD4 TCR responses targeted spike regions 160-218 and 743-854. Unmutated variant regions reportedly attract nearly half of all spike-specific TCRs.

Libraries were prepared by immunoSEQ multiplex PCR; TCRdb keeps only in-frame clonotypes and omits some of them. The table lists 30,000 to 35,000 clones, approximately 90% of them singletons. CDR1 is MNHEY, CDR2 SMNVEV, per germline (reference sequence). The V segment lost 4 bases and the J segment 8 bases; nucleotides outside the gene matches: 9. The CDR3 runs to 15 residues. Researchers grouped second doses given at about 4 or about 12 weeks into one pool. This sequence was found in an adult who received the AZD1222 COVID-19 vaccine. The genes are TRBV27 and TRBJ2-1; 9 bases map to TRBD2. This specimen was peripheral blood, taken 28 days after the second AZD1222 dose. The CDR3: CASSSGLAMGHEQFF. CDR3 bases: TGTGCCAGCAGTTCTGGACTAGCGATGGGCCATGAGCAGTTCTTC.